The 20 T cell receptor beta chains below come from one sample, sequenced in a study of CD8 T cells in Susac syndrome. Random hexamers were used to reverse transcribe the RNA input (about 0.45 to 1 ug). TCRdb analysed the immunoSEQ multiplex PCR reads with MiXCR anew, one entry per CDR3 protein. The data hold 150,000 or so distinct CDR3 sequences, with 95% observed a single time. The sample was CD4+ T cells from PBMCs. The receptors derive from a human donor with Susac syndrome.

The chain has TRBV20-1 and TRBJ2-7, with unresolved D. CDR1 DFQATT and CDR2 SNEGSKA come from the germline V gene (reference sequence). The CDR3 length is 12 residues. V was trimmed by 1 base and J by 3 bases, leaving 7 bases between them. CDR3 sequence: CSARATSYEQYF. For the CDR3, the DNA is TGCAGTGCTAGAGCTACCAGCTACGAGCAGTACTTC.

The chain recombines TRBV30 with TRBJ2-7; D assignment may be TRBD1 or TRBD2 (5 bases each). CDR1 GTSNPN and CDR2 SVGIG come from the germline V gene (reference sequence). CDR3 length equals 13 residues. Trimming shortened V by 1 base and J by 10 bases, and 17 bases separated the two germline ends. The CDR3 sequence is CAWSGGRGSNQYF. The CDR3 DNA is TGTGCCTGGAGTGGAGGCCGGGGCTCCAATCAGTACTTC.

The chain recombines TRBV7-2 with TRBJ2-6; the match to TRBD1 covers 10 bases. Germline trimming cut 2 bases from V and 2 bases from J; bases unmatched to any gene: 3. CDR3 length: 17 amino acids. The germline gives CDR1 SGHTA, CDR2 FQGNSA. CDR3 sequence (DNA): TGTGCCAGCAGCTTACGACAGGGGGCGGCTGGGGCCAACGTCCTGACTTTC. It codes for CASSLRQGAAGANVLTF.

CDR3 loop: CASSHRTGNTIYF. CDR3 in DNA: TGTGCCAGCAGCCATAGGACTGGAAACACCATATATTTT. This sequence joins TRBV3-1 and TRBJ1-3; the D is unclear. With 3 bases removed from V and 2 bases from J, the gap between germline ends came to 5 bases. Germline lookup yields CDR1 LGHDT and CDR2 YNNKEL (reference sequence). The CDR3 runs 13 residues.

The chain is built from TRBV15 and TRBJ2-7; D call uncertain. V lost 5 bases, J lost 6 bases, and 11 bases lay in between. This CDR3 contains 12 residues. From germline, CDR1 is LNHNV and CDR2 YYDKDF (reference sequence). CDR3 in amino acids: CATSYGAGEQYF. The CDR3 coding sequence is TGTGCCACCAGCTACGGCGCTGGCGAGCAGTACTTC.

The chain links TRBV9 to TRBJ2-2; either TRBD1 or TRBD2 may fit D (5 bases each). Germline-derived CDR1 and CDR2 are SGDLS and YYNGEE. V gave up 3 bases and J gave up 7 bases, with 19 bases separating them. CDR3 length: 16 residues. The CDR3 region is CASSAEGPASGGELFF. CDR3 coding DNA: TGTGCCAGCAGCGCCGAGGGACCGGCTTCCGGCGGGGAGCTGTTTTTT.

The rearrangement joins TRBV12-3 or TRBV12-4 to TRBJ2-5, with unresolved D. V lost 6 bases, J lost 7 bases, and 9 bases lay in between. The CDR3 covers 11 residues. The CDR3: CASSHRWTQYF. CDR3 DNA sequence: TGTGCCAGCAGCCATAGGTGGACCCAGTACTTC.

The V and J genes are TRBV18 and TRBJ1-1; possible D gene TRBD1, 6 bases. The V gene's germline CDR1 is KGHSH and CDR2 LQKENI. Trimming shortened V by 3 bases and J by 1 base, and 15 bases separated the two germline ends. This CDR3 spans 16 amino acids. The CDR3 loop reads CASSPTRSRGNTEAFF. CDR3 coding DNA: TGTGCCAGCTCACCTACCAGGTCCAGGGGGAACACTGAAGCTTTCTTT.

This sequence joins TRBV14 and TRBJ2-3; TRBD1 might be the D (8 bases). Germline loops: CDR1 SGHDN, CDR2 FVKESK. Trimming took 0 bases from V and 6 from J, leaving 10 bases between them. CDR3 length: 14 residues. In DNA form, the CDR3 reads TGTGCCAGCAGCCAAGAACAGGGGGGGGATACGCAGTATTTT. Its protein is CASSQEQGGDTQYF.

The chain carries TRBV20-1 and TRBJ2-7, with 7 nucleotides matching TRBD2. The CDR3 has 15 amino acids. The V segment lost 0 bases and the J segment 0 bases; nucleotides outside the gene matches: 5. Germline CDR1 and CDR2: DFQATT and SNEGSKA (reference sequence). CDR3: CSAREGAGPSYEQYF. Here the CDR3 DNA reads TGCAGTGCTAGAGAGGGAGCGGGACCCTCCTACGAGCAGTACTTC.

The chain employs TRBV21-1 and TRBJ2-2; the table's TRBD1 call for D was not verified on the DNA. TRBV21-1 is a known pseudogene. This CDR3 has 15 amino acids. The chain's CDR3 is CASSKWDRVSGELFF. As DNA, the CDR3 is TGTGCCAGCAGCAAGTGGGACAGGGTCTCCGGGGAGCTGTTTTTT.

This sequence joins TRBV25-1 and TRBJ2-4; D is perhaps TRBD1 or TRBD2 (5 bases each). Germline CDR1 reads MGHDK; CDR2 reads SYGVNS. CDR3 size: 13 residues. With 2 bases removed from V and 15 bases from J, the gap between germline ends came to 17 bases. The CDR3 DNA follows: TGTGCCAGCAGTGAAGTGGTAGGGGAGTTGTTGTACTTC. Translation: CASSEVVGELLYF.

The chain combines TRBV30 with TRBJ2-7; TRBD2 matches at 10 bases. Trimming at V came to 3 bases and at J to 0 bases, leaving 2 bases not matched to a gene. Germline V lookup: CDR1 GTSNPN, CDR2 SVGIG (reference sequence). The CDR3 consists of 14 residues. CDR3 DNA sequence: TGTGCCTGGAGACTAGCGGGGAGCTCCTACGAGCAGTACTTC. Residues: CAWRLAGSSYEQYF.

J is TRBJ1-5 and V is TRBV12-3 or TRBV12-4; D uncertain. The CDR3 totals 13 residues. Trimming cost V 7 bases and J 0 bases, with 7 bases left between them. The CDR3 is CASTLASNQPQHF. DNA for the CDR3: TGTGCCAGCACTCTCGCTAGCAATCAGCCCCAGCATTTT.

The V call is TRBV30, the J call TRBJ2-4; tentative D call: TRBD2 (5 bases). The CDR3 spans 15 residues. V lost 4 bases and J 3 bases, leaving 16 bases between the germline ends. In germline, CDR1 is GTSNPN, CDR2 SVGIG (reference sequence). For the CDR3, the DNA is TGTGCCTGGAACGTCCGGGGTTCGGGCAAAAACATTCAGTACTTC. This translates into CAWNVRGSGKNIQYF.

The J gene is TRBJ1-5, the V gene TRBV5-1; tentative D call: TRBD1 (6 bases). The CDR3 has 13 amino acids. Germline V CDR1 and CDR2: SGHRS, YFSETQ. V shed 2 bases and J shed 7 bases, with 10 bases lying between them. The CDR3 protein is CASSLTGRQPQHF. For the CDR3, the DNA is TGCGCCAGCAGCTTAACAGGGAGACAGCCCCAGCATTTT.

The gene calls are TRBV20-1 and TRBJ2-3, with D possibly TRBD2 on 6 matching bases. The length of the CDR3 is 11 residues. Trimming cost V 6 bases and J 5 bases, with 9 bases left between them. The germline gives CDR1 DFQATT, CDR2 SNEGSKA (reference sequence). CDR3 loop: CSAVRGDTQYF. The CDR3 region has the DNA TGCAGTGCCGTGCGGGGAGATACGCAGTATTTT.

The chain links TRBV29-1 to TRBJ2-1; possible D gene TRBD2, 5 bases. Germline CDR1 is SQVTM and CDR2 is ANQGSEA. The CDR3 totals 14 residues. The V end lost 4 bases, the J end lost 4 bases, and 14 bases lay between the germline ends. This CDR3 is CSVVSLDLYNEQFF. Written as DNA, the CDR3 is TGCAGCGTTGTATCTTTGGACTTGTACAATGAGCAGTTCTTC.

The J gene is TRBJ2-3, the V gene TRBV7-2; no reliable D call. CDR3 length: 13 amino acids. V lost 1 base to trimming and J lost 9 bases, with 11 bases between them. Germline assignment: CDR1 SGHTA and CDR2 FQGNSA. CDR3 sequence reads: CASSLDSLRTQYF. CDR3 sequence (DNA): TGTGCCAGCAGCTTAGACTCCCTGAGGACGCAGTATTTT.

CDR3 protein: CASSGFAATYNEQFF. DNA for the CDR3: TGCGCCAGCAGTGGATTCGCGGCAACCTACAATGAGCAGTTCTTC. V gene TRBV5-1 combines with J gene TRBJ2-1; the D is unclear. This CDR3 has 15 amino acids. Trimming left V 5 bases short and J 2 bases short, with 14 bases between. The germline V gene has CDR1 SGHRS and CDR2 YFSETQ.